These 12 T cell receptor beta chains share one sample of origin, sequenced in a study of stem cell transplantation in POMP-related autoinflammatory disease. Method: immunoSEQ multiplex PCR; TCRdb's copy keeps in-frame clones and lacks some. Of roughly 70,000 clones in the sample, around 90% are singletons; the top ten hold around 0.72%. The material was CD4+ T cells from PBMCs, obtained after stem cell transplantation. Receptors originate from a human patient with POMP-related autoinflammation and immune dysregulation (PRAID). Some of the T cells may derive from the graft donor.

This clone appeared once. The chain has TRBV7-9 and TRBJ2-2; D remains ambiguous. Germline assignment: CDR1 SEHNR and CDR2 FQNEAQ (reference sequence). The CDR3 runs to 15 residues. The V end lost 1 base, the J end lost 4 bases, and 10 bases lay between the germline ends. The CDR3 region has the DNA TGTGCCAGCAGCTTAGGCAGGACGGGCACCGGGGAGCTGTTTTTT. Residues: CASSLGRTGTGELFF. The full variable domain, with the rest looked up from reference TRBV7-9 and TRBJ2-2, is DTGVSQNPRHKITKRGQNVTFRCDPISEHNRLYWYRQTLGQGPEFLTYFQNEAQLEKSRLLSDRFSAERPKGSFSTLEIQRTEQGDSAMYLCASSLGRTGTGELFFGEGSRLTVL.

The CDR3 DNA is TGCGCCAGCAGCTTGCCACCGGGCACTAGCAGGGAGCTGTTTTTT. Its translation is CASSLPPGTSRELFF. V usage is TRBV5-1 and J usage is TRBJ2-2; D is perhaps TRBD2 (6 bases). Germline-derived CDR1 and CDR2 are SGHRS and YFSETQ. This CDR3 has 15 amino acids. The V end was cut by 1 base, the J end by 9 bases, with 16 bases between. Filled out from reference TRBV5-1 and TRBJ2-2, the complete variable domain reads KAGVTQTPRYLIKTRGQQVTLSCSPISGHRSVSWYQQTPGQGLQFLFEYFSETQRNKGNFPGRFSGRQFSNSRSEMNVSTLELGDSALYLCASSLPPGTSRELFFGEGSRLTVL.

The chain employs TRBV18 and TRBJ1-2; D remains unclear. CDR1 and CDR2 from the germline V gene are KGHSH and LQKENI. Between the trimmed V and J ends, which lost 1 base and 4 bases, there was a span of 16 bases. The CDR3 consists of 16 residues. The CDR3 loop reads CASSPLKVGSGYGYTF. CDR3 in DNA: TGTGCCAGCTCACCACTGAAGGTGGGGTCGGGCTATGGCTACACCTTC.

The chain employs TRBV19 and TRBJ1-1; D is unresolved. This CDR3 is 15 amino acids long. Trimming cost V 2 bases and J 0 bases, with 10 bases left between them. Germline V lookup: CDR1 LNHDA, CDR2 SQIVND (reference sequence). In DNA, the CDR3 is TGTGCCAGTAGTATACGTACATCCCTGAACACTGAAGCTTTCTTT. Translation: CASSIRTSLNTEAFF.

This clone was recorded a few times. This chain joins TRBV19 and TRBJ2-7, with 11 bases identical to TRBD1. Per germline, CDR1 LNHDA and CDR2 SQIVND (reference sequence). After removal of 5 bases from V and 0 bases from J, the junction contained 3 bases not matched to a gene. CDR3 length: 15 residues. CDR3 loop: CASSVGQGGSYEQYF. In DNA form, the CDR3 reads TGTGCCAGTAGTGTGGGACAGGGGGGCTCCTACGAGCAGTACTTC.

The V gene is TRBV11-2, the J gene TRBJ1-1; no reliable D call. CDR1 is SGHAT, CDR2 FQNNGV, per germline. The CDR3 covers 13 residues. The V end was cut by 6 bases, the J end by 5 bases, with 13 bases between. CDR3 in DNA: TGTGCCAGCAGAAATGTAAGTCGTACTGAAGCTTTCTTT. Translating gives CASRNVSRTEAFF.

V gene TRBV5-1 combines with J gene TRBJ2-6; D unresolved. Looked up from germline, CDR1 is SGHRS and CDR2 is YFSETQ. There are 15 residues in the CDR3. Trimming took 1 base from V and 0 from J, leaving 5 bases between them. The CDR3 loop reads CASSLLGSGANVLTF. The CDR3 DNA reads TGCGCCAGCAGCTTGTTGGGCTCTGGGGCCAACGTCCTGACTTTC.

V is TRBV20-1 and J is TRBJ1-1, with a possible D match to TRBD1 (5 bases). The V gene lost 6 bases and the J gene lost 8 bases, with 10 bases spanning the gap. In germline, CDR1 is DFQATT, CDR2 SNEGSKA (reference sequence). The CDR3 runs 10 residues. CDR3 loop: CSAGTSEAFF. The CDR3 DNA follows: TGCAGTGCGGGGACCAGCGAAGCTTTCTTT.

The V call is TRBV29-1, the J call TRBJ2-5; D assignment may be TRBD1 or TRBD2 (6 bases each). V lost 2 bases to trimming and J lost 5 bases, with 18 bases between them. The CDR3 spans 15 residues. Germline V CDR1 and CDR2: SQVTM, ANQGSEA. The CDR3 sequence is CSVELAGLGGETQYF. CDR3 bases: TGCAGCGTTGAACTGGCAGGTCTAGGGGGGGAGACCCAGTACTTC.

The chain recombines TRBV6-1 with TRBJ2-7; the D is unclear. The CDR3 has 13 amino acids. Trimming cost V 2 bases and J 7 bases, with 12 bases left between them. Looked up from germline, CDR1 is MNHNS and CDR2 is SASEGT. In DNA, the CDR3 is TGTGCCAGCAGTGAATCCAGGTATAGTGAGCAGTACTTC. Amino acids: CASSESRYSEQYF.

The V call is TRBV7-2, the J call TRBJ1-1; D remains ambiguous. The CDR3 has 13 residues. Per the germline V gene, CDR1 is SGHTA and CDR2 is FQGNSA. V lost 4 bases to trimming and J lost 1 base, with 7 bases between them. CDR3 protein: CASSSSPNTEAFF. Written as DNA, the CDR3 is TGTGCCAGCAGCTCTTCCCCGAACACTGAAGCTTTCTTT.

The CDR3 bases are TGTGCCAGCAGCCCGCGGACAGGGCCTAATTCACCCCTCCACTTT. This translates into CASSPRTGPNSPLHF. The rearrangement joins TRBV9 to TRBJ1-6, with TRBD1 matching 8 bases. V gave up 4 bases and J gave up 6 bases; unmatched junction bases: 6. Per the germline V gene, CDR1 is SGDLS and CDR2 is YYNGEE. This CDR3 contains 15 residues.